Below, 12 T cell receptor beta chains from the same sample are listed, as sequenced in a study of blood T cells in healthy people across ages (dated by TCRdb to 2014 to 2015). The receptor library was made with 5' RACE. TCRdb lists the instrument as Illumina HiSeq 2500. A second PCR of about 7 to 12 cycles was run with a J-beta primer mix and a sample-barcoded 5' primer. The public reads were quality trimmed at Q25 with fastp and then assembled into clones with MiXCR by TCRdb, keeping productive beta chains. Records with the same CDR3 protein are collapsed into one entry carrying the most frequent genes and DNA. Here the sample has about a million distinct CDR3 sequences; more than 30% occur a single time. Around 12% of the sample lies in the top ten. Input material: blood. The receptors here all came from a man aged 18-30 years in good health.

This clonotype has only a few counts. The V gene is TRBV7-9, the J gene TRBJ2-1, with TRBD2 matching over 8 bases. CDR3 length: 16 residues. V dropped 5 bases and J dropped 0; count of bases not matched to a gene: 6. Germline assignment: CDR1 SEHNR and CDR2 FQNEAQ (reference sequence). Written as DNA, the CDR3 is TGTGCCAGCAGCCTGTTAGCGGGGATCTCCTACAATGAGCAGTTCTTC. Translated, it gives CASSLLAGISYNEQFF.

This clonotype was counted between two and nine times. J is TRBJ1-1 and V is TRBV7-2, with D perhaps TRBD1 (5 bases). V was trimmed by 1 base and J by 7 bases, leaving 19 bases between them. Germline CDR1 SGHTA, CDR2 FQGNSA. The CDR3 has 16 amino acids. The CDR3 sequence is CASSLVLGRDRVEAFF. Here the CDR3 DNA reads TGTGCCAGCAGCTTAGTTTTAGGCCGGGACCGCGTTGAAGCTTTCTTT.

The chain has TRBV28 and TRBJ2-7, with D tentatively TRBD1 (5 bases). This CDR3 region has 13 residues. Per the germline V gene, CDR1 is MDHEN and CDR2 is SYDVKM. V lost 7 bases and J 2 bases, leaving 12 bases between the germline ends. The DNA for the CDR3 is TGTGCCAGCATTAGGGGCCAGCCCTACGAGCAGTACTTC. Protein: CASIRGQPYEQYF.

CDR3 residues: CASSQDGGGAGDTQYF. CDR3 DNA sequence: TGCGCCAGCAGCCAAGATGGCGGGGGGGCTGGAGATACGCAGTATTTT. The chain employs TRBV4-3 and TRBJ2-3, with 9 bases that match TRBD2. This CDR3 comprises 16 residues. The V gene end was trimmed by 0 bases and the J gene end by 5 bases; junction bases not matched to a gene: 6. From germline, CDR1 is LGHNA and CDR2 YSLEER.

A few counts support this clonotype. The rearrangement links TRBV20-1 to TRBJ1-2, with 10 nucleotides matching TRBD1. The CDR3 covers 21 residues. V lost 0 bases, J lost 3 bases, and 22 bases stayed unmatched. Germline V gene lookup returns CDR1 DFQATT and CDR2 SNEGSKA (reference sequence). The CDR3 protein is CSARESGLVARDRGTYYGYTF. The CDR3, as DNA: TGCAGTGCTAGAGAGAGTGGGTTGGTGGCGAGGGACAGGGGAACCTACTATGGCTACACCTTC.

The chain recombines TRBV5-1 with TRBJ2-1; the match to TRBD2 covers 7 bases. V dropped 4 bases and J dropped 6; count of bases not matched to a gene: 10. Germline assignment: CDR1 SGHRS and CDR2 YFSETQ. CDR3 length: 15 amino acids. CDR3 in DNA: TGCGCCAGCAGCGTGACTAGCCCTGAGGTCAATGAGCAGTTCTTC. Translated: CASSVTSPEVNEQFF.

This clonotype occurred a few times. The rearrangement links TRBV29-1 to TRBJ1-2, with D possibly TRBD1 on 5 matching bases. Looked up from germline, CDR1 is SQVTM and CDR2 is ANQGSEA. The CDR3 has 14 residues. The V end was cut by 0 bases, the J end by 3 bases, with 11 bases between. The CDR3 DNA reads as TGCAGCGTTGAAGATCCGGGGACGGACTATGGCTACACCTTC. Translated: CSVEDPGTDYGYTF.

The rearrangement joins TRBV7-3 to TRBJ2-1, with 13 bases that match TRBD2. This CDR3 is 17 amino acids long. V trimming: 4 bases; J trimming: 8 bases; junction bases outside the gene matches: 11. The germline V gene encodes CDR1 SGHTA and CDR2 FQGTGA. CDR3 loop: CASSSRPRLAGGHEQFF. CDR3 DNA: TGTGCCAGCAGCTCCAGGCCTCGACTAGCGGGAGGTCATGAGCAGTTCTTC.

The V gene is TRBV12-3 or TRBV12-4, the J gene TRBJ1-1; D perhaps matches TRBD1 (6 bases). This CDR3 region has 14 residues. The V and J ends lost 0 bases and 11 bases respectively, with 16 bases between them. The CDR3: CASSLAGAGTTAFF. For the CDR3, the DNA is TGTGCCAGCAGTTTAGCGGGGGCCGGGACGACGGCTTTCTTT.

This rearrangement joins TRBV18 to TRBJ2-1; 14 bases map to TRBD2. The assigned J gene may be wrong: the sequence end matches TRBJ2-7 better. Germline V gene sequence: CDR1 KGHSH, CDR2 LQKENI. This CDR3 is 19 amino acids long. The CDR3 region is CASSPGLAGVFGRHNEQYF. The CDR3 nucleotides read TGTGCCAGCTCCCCGGGACTAGCGGGAGTTTTTGGACGCCACAATGAGCAGTACTTC.

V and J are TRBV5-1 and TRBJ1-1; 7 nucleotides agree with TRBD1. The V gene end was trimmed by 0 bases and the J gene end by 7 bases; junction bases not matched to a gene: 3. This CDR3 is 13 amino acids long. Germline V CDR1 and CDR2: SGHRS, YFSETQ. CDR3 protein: CASSLGQGCEAFF. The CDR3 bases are TGCGCCAGCAGCTTGGGACAGGGATGTGAAGCTTTCTTT.

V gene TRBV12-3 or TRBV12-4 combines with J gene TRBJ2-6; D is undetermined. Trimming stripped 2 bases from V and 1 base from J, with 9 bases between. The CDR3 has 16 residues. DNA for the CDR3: TGTGCCAGCAGTTTAACTACGATATCTGGGGCCAACGTCCTGACTTTC. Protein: CASSLTTISGANVLTF.